These 21 T cell receptor beta chains were all obtained from the same sample, sequenced in a study of CD8+CD57+ T cells in acquired aplastic anemia. The template used for profiling TCR beta VDJ and CDR3 was genomic DNA. TCRdb passed the reads through MiXCR, listing each CDR3 protein once. The sample has approximately 190,000 distinct CDR3 sequences, 50% to 75% seen once; the top ten hold roughly 46%. Sequenced input: sorted CD4+, CD8+, or CD8+CD57+ T cells (not recorded which) from PBMCs. These TCRs come from a human donor with severe aplastic anemia or a healthy control (not recorded which).

The DNA of the CDR3 is TGTGCCAGCAGTGAAAGTTATAATTCACCCCTCCACTTT. Translated, it gives CASSESYNSPLHF. V is TRBV2 and J is TRBJ1-6; no firm D call. Germline values: CDR1 SNHLY, CDR2 FYNNEI. This CDR3 region has 13 residues. The V and J ends lost 2 bases and 4 bases respectively, with 3 bases between them.

The rearrangement links TRBV20-1 to TRBJ2-3; D uncertain. The CDR3 consists of 13 residues. Germline V lookup: CDR1 DFQATT, CDR2 SNEGSKA (reference sequence). Deletions cut 3 bases from V and 6 bases from J, with 13 bases between. CDR3 amino acids: CSASTPAEDTQYF. The CDR3 DNA reads as TGCAGTGCTAGCACCCCCGCTGAGGATACGCAGTATTTT.

Here the CDR3 reads CASTTQYF. In DNA, the CDR3 is TGTGCCAGCACCACCCAGTACTTC. This chain joins TRBV27 and TRBJ2-5; no definite D call. The V and J ends lost 7 bases and 8 bases respectively, with 2 bases between them. This CDR3 contains 8 residues. CDR1 and CDR2 from the germline V gene are MNHEY and SMNVEV (reference sequence).

The chain is built from TRBV15 and TRBJ2-7, with D possibly TRBD2 on 6 matching bases. Germline V gives CDR1 LNHNV, CDR2 YYDKDF (reference sequence). CDR3 length: 13 residues. V lost 0 bases, J lost 12 bases, and 15 bases lay in between. CDR3 in DNA: TGTGCCACCAGCAGAGATACCAACGGGGGTAGGTACTTC. The encoded protein is CATSRDTNGGRYF. The full variable domain, completed using reference TRBV15 and TRBJ2-7, is DAMVIQNPRYQVTQFGKPVTLSCSQTLNHNVMYWYQQKSSQAPKLLFHYYDKDFNNEADTPDNFQSRRPNTSFCFLDIRSPGLGDTAMYLCATSRDTNGGRYFGPGTRLTVT.

V is TRBV7-3 and J is TRBJ2-3; D remains unclear. The CDR3 is 13 residues long. Germline values: CDR1 SGHTA, CDR2 FQGTGA. V shed 5 bases and J shed 11 bases, with 17 bases lying between them. CDR3 nucleotide sequence: TGTGCCAGCAGCCAGGATCAATTTAGGTTGCAGTATTTT. The encoded protein is CASSQDQFRLQYF.

This clonotype came up a few times. The chain links TRBV27 to TRBJ1-4, with 10 bases identical to TRBD1. Germline V lookup: CDR1 MNHEY, CDR2 SMNVEV (reference sequence). Trimming removed 7 bases from V and 2 bases from J; junction bases left unmatched: 13. This CDR3 contains 18 residues. CDR3 DNA: TGTGCCAGCACCGACTCTGCCGGGACAGGGGTGACTAATGAAAAACTGTTTTTT. Translated, it gives CASTDSAGTGVTNEKLFF.

V is TRBV24-1 and J is TRBJ1-5, with TRBD1 matching 9 bases. This CDR3 is built from 17 residues. Germline V gene data show CDR1 as KGHDR and CDR2 as SFDVKD. V gave up 10 bases and J gave up 4 bases; unmatched junction bases: 16. CDR3 loop: CATPIRTGTGTNQPQHF. The CDR3 DNA reads as TGTGCCACACCGATAAGGACCGGGACAGGGACAAATCAGCCCCAGCATTTT.

The V call is TRBV6-6, the J call TRBJ2-3, with 8 bases lining up with TRBD1. This CDR3 is built from 18 residues. V lost 0 bases, J lost 2 bases, and 10 bases stayed unmatched. Germline CDR1 MNHNY, CDR2 SVGAGI (reference sequence). The CDR3 loop reads CASSYSGTGLPPTDTQYF. The CDR3 DNA reads as TGTGCCAGCAGTTACTCCGGGACAGGTCTTCCCCCCACAGATACGCAGTATTTT.

This clonotype turned up a few times. The chain combines TRBV5-6 with TRBJ1-3; D gene uncertain. The germline gives CDR1 SGHDT, CDR2 YYEEEE. V was pared by 3 bases and J by 5 bases, with 15 bases between. The CDR3 runs to 15 residues. The chain's CDR3 is CASSSRHFTRNTIYF. The DNA for the CDR3 is TGTGCCAGCAGCTCGCGCCACTTCACTCGAAACACCATATATTTT.

Remarks on this clonotype: A read error may be the cause here, since a much bigger clone is one base away. This chain links TRBV24-1 with TRBJ1-3; a weak D match, TRBD1 (5 bases). Germline V CDR1 and CDR2: KGHDR, SFDVKD. The CDR3 is 13 amino acids. CDR3 sequence reads: CASEGSSGSTIYF. CDR3 sequence (DNA): TGTGCCAGTGAGGGGAGCTCTGGAAGCACCATATATTTT.

This clonotype was observed a handful of times. V and J are TRBV19 and TRBJ2-7, with D tentatively TRBD2 (5 bases). The CDR3 is made up of 14 amino acids. Trimming shortened V by 5 bases and J by 5 bases, and 16 bases separated the two germline ends. Germline values: CDR1 LNHDA, CDR2 SQIVND (reference sequence). CDR3: CASSLRADFHEQYF. The CDR3 coding sequence is TGTGCCAGTAGTTTGAGGGCTGACTTCCACGAGCAGTACTTC.

This clonotype appeared many times. The chain combines TRBV7-9 with TRBJ2-1; possibly TRBD2 for D (5 bases). Germline V gene sequence: CDR1 SEHNR, CDR2 FQNEAQ (reference sequence). The CDR3 spans 14 residues. V was pared by 5 bases and J by 6 bases, with 14 bases between. CDR3 DNA sequence: TGTGCCAGCAGCGTTGACCCGAGCGGCAATGAGCAGTTCTTC. Translated, it gives CASSVDPSGNEQFF.

The chain couples TRBV5-6 to TRBJ2-5; TRBD1 agrees at 10 bases. V lost 3 bases, J lost 3 bases, and 8 bases stayed unmatched. This CDR3 contains 16 residues. Germline CDR1 is SGHDT and CDR2 is YYEEEE. CDR3 region: CASSWRTGGPEETQYF. CDR3 nucleotide sequence: TGTGCCAGCAGCTGGAGGACAGGGGGGCCTGAAGAGACCCAGTACTTC.

This clonotype has ten or more counts. The CDR3 sequence is CASSSSHEQYF. DNA of the CDR3: TGTGCCAGCAGCTCTTCTCATGAGCAGTACTTC. The chain couples TRBV11-1 to TRBJ2-7; D uncertain. This CDR3 has 11 residues. Germline V CDR1 and CDR2: SGHAT, FQDESV (reference sequence). V gave up 4 bases and J gave up 7 bases, with 8 bases separating them.

In its sample, this clonotype was seen many times. The chain uses TRBV5-4 and TRBJ2-5; a weak D match, TRBD1 (7 bases). The CDR3 contains 16 residues. Between the trimmed V and J ends, which lost 4 bases and 5 bases, there was a span of 21 bases. Looked up from germline, CDR1 is SGHNT and CDR2 is YYREEE (reference sequence). The DNA for the CDR3 is TGTGCCAGCAGCGGGGAGGTGGGACAGCCCTTGGAGACCCAGTACTTC. Protein: CASSGEVGQPLETQYF.

In its sample, this clonotype was seen a few times. This may be a read error, as it is one base from a much larger clone. V gene TRBV19 combines with J gene TRBJ1-2; D not certain. The CDR3 extends over 13 amino acids. The germline CDR1 and CDR2 sequences are LNHDA and SQIVND (reference sequence). The CDR3 nucleotides read TGTGCCAATAGTATTAATCCTACTGAGGGCTACACCTTC. Translated, it gives CANSINPTEGYTF.

Remarks on this clonotype: A much larger clone differs from this one at a single base, so this may be a read error. This chain links TRBV4-3 with TRBJ2-3, with TRBD2 matching over 9 bases. Germline V lookup: CDR1 LGHNA, CDR2 YSLEER. There are 16 residues in the CDR3. The CDR3 region has the DNA TGCGCCAACAGCCCCCTAACTAGCGGGCCCACAGATACGCAGTATTTT. Translated: CANSPLTSGPTDTQYF.

The chain couples TRBV7-6 to TRBJ1-2; D gene unclear. The CDR3 has 13 residues. V lost 7 bases to trimming and J lost 8 bases, with 17 bases between them. Germline-derived CDR1 and CDR2 are SGHVS and FNYEAQ. CDR3 in amino acids: CASTETAMSGYTF. DNA for the CDR3: TGTGCCAGCACTGAGACTGCTATGTCAGGCTACACCTTC.

A remark on this clonotype: The CDR3 does not end in the conserved phenylalanine or tryptophan, so this is likely a read error. The rearrangement uses TRBV29-1 and TRBJ1-5; D is ambiguous. Germline CDR1 is SQVTM and CDR2 is ANQGSEA. The germline V and J ends were trimmed by 4 bases and 6 bases, with 10 bases remaining between them. The CDR3 is 12 amino acids. CDR3 residues: CSVGAKGQPQHL. CDR3 DNA: TGCAGCGTTGGGGCCAAAGGTCAGCCCCAGCATCTT.

The rearrangement links TRBV7-8 to TRBJ2-3; 8 positions agree with TRBD1. The junction had 14 bases not matched to a gene; V was cut back by 5 bases and J by 4 bases. The CDR3 spans 17 residues. CDR1 is SGHVS, CDR2 FQNEAQ, per germline. Written as DNA, the CDR3 is TGTGCCAGCAGCCTTGGATTTTTGACAGGGGCAGCAGATACGCAGTATTTT. Amino acids: CASSLGFLTGAADTQYF.

V gene TRBV20-1 combines with J gene TRBJ2-3; D may match TRBD1 or TRBD2 (5 bases each). Germline CDR1 reads DFQATT; CDR2 reads SNEGSKA (reference sequence). Deletions cut 3 bases from V and 2 bases from J, with 18 bases between. The CDR3 spans 16 residues. For the CDR3, the DNA is TGCAGTGCTAGGCCGGGGCAGGGAATGGTCACAGATACGCAGTATTTT. Its protein product is CSARPGQGMVTDTQYF.